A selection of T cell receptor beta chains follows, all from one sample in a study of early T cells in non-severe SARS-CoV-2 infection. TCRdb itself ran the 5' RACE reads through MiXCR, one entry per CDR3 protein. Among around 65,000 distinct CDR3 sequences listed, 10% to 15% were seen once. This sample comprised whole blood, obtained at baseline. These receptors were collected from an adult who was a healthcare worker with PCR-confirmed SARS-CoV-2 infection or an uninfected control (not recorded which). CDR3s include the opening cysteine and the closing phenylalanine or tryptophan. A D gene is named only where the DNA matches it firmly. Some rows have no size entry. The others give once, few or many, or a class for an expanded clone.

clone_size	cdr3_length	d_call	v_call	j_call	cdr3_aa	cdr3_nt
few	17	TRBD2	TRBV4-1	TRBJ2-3	CASSQEWAGGRTDTQYF	TGCGCCAGCAGCCAAGAATGGGCGGGAGGGCGGACAGATACGCAGTATTTT
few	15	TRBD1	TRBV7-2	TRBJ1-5	CASSLDAGGTQPQHF	TGTGCCAGCAGCTTAGACGCAGGGGGAACTCAGCCCCAGCATTTT
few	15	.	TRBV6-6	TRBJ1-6	CASSYMGPTASPLHF	TGTGCCAGCAGTTACATGGGGCCCACAGCCTCACCCCTCCACTTT
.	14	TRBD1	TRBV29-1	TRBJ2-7	CSVSRDRGTYEQYF	TGCAGCGTTTCCCGGGACAGGGGTACCTACGAGCAGTACTTC
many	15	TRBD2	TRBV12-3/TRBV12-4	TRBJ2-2	CASSYRTSGSGELFF	TGTGCCAGCAGTTATCGGACTAGCGGGTCCGGGGAGCTGTTTTTT
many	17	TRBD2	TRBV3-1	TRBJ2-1	CASSPQRLAAVSNEQFF	TGTGCCAGCAGCCCGCAGCGACTAGCGGCTGTGTCGAATGAGCAGTTCTTC
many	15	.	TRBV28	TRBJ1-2	CASSPWGTENYGYTF	TGTGCCAGCAGTCCATGGGGGACGGAGAACTATGGCTACACCTTC
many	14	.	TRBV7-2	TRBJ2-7	CASSPHPIPYEQYF	TGTGCCAGCAGCCCACACCCAATCCCATACGAGCAGTACTTC
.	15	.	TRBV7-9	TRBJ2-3	CASSRSTVSTDTQYF	TGTGCCAGCAGCCGTTCCACAGTCAGCACAGATACGCAGTATTTT
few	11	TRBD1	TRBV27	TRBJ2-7	CASTQGHEQYF	TGTGCCAGCACACAGGGGCACGAGCAGTACTTC
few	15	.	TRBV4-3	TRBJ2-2	CASSQEGRATGELFF	TGCGCCAGCAGCCAAGAGGGGCGAGCCACCGGGGAGCTGTTTTTT
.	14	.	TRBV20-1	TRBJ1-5	CSARLDSGYQPQHF	TGCAGTGCTCGACTAGACAGCGGGTATCAGCCCCAGCATTTT
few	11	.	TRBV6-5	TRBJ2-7	CASSRGYEQYF	TGTGCCAGCAGCCGGGGGTACGAGCAGTACTTC
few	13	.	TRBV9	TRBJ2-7	CASSVGGSYEQYF	TGTGCCAGCAGCGTTGGAGGCAGCTACGAGCAGTACTTC
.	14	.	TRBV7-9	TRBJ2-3	CASSLAVGTDTQYF	TGTGCCAGCAGCTTAGCTGTCGGGACAGATACGCAGTATTTT
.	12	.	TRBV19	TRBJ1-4	CASDNLNEKLFF	TGTGCCAGTGATAACCTTAATGAAAAACTGTTTTTT
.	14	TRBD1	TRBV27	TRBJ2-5	CASSQGTAQETQYF	TGTGCCAGCAGTCAAGGGACAGCGCAAGAGACCCAGTACTTC
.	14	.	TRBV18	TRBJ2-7	CASSLQGGSYEQYF	TGTGCCAGCTCACTACAGGGGGGGTCCTACGAGCAGTACTTC
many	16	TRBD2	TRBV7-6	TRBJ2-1	CASSLIKETSGNEQFF	TGTGCCAGCAGCTTAATCAAAGAGACTAGCGGGAATGAGCAGTTCTTC
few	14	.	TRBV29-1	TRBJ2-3	CSAAVGLGTDTQYF	TGCAGCGCGGCCGTAGGACTGGGCACAGATACGCAGTATTTT
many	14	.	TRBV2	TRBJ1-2	CASSEIPDTYGYTF	TGTGCCAGCAGTGAGATACCAGATACCTATGGCTACACCTTC
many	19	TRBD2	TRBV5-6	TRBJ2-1	CASSSPGLAGVSSYNEQFF	TGTGCCAGCAGCTCGCCGGGACTAGCGGGGGTTAGTTCCTACAATGAGCAGTTCTTC
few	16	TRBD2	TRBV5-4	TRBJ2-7	CASSRRLAGPRGEQYF	TGTGCCAGCAGCCGAAGACTAGCGGGGCCCCGTGGGGAGCAGTACTTC
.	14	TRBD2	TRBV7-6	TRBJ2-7	CASGGAGGRHEQYF	TGTGCCAGCGGAGGGGCGGGAGGCCGCCACGAGCAGTACTTC
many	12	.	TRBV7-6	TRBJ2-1	CASSHRENEQFF	TGTGCCAGCAGCCACAGGGAGAATGAGCAGTTCTTC
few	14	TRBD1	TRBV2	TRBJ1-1	CARGTGVMNTEAFF	TGTGCCAGAGGGACAGGGGTTATGAACACTGAAGCTTTCTTT
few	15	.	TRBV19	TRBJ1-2	CASTRGDGPDYGYTF	TGTGCCAGTACCCGGGGGGACGGACCAGACTATGGCTACACCTTC
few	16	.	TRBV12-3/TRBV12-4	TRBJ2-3	CASSLVRELGQDTQYF	TGTGCCAGCAGTTTAGTAAGGGAGCTCGGCCAGGATACGCAGTATTTT
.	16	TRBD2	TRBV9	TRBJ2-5	CASSVGTSIVSETQYF	TGTGCCAGCAGCGTAGGGACTAGCATCGTCAGTGAGACCCAGTACTTC
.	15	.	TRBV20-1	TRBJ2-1	CSARDSRDPWDEQFF	TGCAGTGCTAGAGATTCACGGGACCCCTGGGATGAGCAGTTCTTC
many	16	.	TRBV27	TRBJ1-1	CASSLSGFLMNTEAFF	TGTGCCAGCAGTTTATCGGGGTTTCTGATGAACACTGAAGCTTTCTTT
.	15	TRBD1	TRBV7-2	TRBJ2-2	CASSLGGGSTGELFF	TGTGCCAGCAGCTTAGGAGGGGGCAGCACCGGGGAGCTGTTTTTT
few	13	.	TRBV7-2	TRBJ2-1	CASSPDGYNEQFF	TGTGCCAGCAGCCCGGACGGTTACAATGAGCAGTTCTTC
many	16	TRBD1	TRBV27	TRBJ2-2	CASSLWDRGGPGELFF	TGTGCCAGCAGTTTATGGGACAGGGGTGGCCCCGGGGAGCTGTTTTTT
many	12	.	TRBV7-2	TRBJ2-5	CASSLLGKTQYF	TGTGCCAGCAGCTTATTAGGGAAGACCCAGTACTTC
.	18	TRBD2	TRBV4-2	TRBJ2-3	CASSHQRTSPRGTDTQYF	TGTGCCAGCAGCCACCAGAGGACTAGCCCCAGAGGCACAGATACGCAGTATTTT
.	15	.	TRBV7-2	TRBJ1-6	CASSLARTYNSPLHF	TGTGCCAGCAGCTTAGCGCGGACCTATAATTCACCCCTCCACTTT
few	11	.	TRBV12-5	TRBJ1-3	CASGIENTIYF	TGTGCTAGTGGTATAGAGAACACCATATATTTT
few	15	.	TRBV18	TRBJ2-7	CASSLGRLLSYEQYF	TGTGCCAGCTCACTGGGACGTCTTCTCTCCTACGAGCAGTACTTC
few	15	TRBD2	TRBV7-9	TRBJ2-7	CASSLEAGTSYEQYF	TGTGCCAGCAGCTTAGAAGCGGGGACCTCCTACGAGCAGTACTTC
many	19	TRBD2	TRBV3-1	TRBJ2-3	CASSQGDRLAGEGTDTQYF	TGTGCCAGCAGCCAAGGGGATAGACTAGCGGGAGAGGGCACAGATACGCAGTATTTT
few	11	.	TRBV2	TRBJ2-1	CATTGSNEQFF	TGTGCCACGACGGGGAGTAATGAGCAGTTCTTC
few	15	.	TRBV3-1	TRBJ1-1	CASSQVYRGSPEAFF	TGTGCCAGCAGCCAAGTTTATAGGGGGTCCCCTGAAGCTTTCTTT
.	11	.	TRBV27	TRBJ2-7	CASGAGDGQYF	TGTGCCAGCGGGGCAGGGGACGGGCAGTACTTC
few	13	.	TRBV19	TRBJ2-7	CASSNKYSYEQYF	TGTGCCAGTAGTAACAAGTACTCCTACGAGCAGTACTTC
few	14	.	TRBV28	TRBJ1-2	CASSLVGDGYGYTF	TGTGCCAGCAGTTTAGTAGGGGACGGCTATGGCTACACCTTC
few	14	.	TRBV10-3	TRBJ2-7	CAISETGWGDEQYF	TGTGCCATCAGTGAGACAGGCTGGGGAGACGAGCAGTACTTC
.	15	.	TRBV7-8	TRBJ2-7	CASSLEVSLSYEQYF	TGTGCCAGCAGCTTGGAGGTTTCGCTCTCCTACGAGCAGTACTTC
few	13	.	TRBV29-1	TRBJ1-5	CSVGPRANQPQHF	TGCAGCGTTGGACCCAGGGCCAATCAGCCCCAGCATTTT
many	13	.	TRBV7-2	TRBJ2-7	CASSIANLREQYF	TGTGCCAGCAGCATAGCCAACCTTCGGGAGCAGTACTTC
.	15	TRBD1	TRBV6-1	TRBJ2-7	CASSEGDRDPLEQYF	TGTGCCAGCAGTGAAGGGGACAGGGACCCCCTCGAGCAGTACTTC
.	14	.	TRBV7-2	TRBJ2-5	CASSLSAQVETQYF	TGTGCCAGCAGCTTATCGGCCCAAGTGGAGACCCAGTACTTC
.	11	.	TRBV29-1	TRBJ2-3	CSVEQPNTQYF	TGCAGCGTTGAACAACCAAATACGCAGTATTTT
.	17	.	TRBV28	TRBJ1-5	CASSHGRRPGGNQPQHF	TGTGCCAGCAGTCACGGGAGGCGCCCTGGAGGCAATCAGCCCCAGCATTTT
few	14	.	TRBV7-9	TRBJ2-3	CASSPTTHGDTQYF	TGTGCCAGCAGCCCGACGACCCATGGAGATACGCAGTATTTT
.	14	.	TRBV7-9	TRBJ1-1	CASSPVPLEGEAFF	TGTGCCAGCAGCCCGGTTCCCCTGGAGGGGGAAGCTTTCTTT
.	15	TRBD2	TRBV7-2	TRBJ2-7	CASSKWASGTYEQYF	TGTGCCAGCAGCAAATGGGCTAGCGGGACCTACGAGCAGTACTTC
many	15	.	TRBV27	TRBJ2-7	CASSFGGGLTYEQYF	TGTGCCAGCAGTTTTGGGGGAGGCCTAACCTACGAGCAGTACTTC
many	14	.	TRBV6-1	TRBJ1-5	CASSDGTPNQPQHF	TGTGCCAGCAGTGATGGGACACCGAATCAGCCCCAGCATTTT
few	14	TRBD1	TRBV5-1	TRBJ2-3	CASSTGQGKDTQYF	TGCGCCAGCAGCACGGGACAGGGGAAAGATACGCAGTATTTT